This TCR beta chain was sequenced during a study of T cell responses to AZD1222 COVID-19 vaccine. General observations from the study: At study baseline, merely five or six AZD1222 recipients were seropositive. No day 14 peak samples; only post-peak repertoires were characterized. Unmutated variant regions are reportedly targeted by nearly half of spike-specific TCRs.

Whether given at about 4 or about 12 weeks, second doses were pooled. Profiled with immunoSEQ multiplex PCR; TCRdb holds only in-frame clones, not every one. The sample consists of 70,000 to 95,000 clones, roughly 90% of them appearing once. About this clone itself: Its specificity is unknown.

CDR3 length equals 14 residues. Germline CDR1 LNHNV, CDR2 YYDKDF (reference sequence). V was cut by 0 bases and J by 8 bases, with 10 bases left in between. The source material was peripheral blood, sampled 28 days after the second AZD1222 dose. The receptor was isolated from an adult who received the AZD1222 COVID-19 vaccine. This chain connects TRBV15 to TRBJ1-4; a possible D gene is TRBD1 (6 bases). CDR3: CATSREGAWEKLFF. CDR3 nucleotide sequence: TGTGCCACCAGCAGAGAGGGGGCATGGGAAAAACTGTTTTTT.